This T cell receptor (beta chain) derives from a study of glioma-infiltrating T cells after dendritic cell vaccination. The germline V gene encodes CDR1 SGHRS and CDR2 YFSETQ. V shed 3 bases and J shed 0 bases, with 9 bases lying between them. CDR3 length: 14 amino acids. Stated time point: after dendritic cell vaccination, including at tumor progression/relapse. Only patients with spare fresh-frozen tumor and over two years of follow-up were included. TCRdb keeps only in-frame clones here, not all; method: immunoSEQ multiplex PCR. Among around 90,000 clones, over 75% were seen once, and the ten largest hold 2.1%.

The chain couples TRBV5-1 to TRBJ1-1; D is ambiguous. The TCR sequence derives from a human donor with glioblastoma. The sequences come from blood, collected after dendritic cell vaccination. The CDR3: CASSSGNLNTEAFF. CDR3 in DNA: TGCGCCAGCAGCTCCGGGAATTTGAACACTGAAGCTTTCTTT.